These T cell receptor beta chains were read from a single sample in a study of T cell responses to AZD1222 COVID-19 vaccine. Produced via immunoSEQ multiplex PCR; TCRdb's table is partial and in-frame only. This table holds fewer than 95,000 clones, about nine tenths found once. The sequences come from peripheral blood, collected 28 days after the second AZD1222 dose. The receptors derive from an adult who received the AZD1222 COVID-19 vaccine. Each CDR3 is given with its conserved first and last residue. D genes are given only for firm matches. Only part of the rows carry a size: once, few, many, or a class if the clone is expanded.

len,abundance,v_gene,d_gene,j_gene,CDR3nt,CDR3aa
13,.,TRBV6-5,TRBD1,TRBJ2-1,TGTGCCAGCAGTTACGACAGGGACCATGAGCAGTTCTTC,CASSYDRDHEQFF
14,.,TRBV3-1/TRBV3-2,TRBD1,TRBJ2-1,TGTGCCAGCAGCCGGACAGGGCAGTACAATGAGCAGTTCTTC,CASSRTGQYNEQFF
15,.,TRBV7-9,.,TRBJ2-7,TGTGCCAGCAGCTTAGGGATCCGAGGGAACCACGAGCAGTACTTC,CASSLGIRGNHEQYF
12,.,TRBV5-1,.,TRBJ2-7,TGCGCCAGCAGCTTGGCCCCCTACGAGCAGTACTTC,CASSLAPYEQYF
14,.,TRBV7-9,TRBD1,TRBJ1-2,TGTGCCAGCAGCGCGAAAGCCGGGACAGGGAAAGATACCTTC,CASSAKAGTGKDTF
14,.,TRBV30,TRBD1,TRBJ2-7,TGTGCCTGGACCCGGACAGGGCTTTCCTACGAGCAGTACTTC,CAWTRTGLSYEQYF
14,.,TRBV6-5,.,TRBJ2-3,TGTGCCAGCAGACGAACTACTAGCACAGATACGCAGTATTTT,CASRRTTSTDTQYF
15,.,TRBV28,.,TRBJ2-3,TGTGCCAGCAGTTCCGGGACCCTCAGGCCAGATACGCAGTATTTT,CASSSGTLRPDTQYF
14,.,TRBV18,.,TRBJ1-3,TGTGCCAGCTCACCAACACCGGGAGGAAACACCATATATTTT,CASSPTPGGNTIYF
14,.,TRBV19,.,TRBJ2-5,TGTGCCAGTAGAGACGGGGGCCACCAAGAGACCCAGTACTTC,CASRDGGHQETQYF
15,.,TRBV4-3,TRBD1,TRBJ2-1,TGCGCCAGCAGCCAATACAGGACAGGGAACAATGAGCAGTTCTTC,CASSQYRTGNNEQFF
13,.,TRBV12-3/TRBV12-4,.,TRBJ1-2,TGTGCCAGCAGTTTCGCCAGGGACTATGGCTACACCTTC,CASSFARDYGYTF
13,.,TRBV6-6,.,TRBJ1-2,TGTGCCAGCAGTTATGACCAGACCTATGGCTACACCTTC,CASSYDQTYGYTF
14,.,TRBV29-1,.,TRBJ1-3,TGCAGCGTTGAATGGGGGCCGCGGGGAAACACCATATATTTT,CSVEWGPRGNTIYF
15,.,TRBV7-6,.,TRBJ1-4,TGTGCCAGCAGCTTAACTGCCGGGGGCTATGAAAAACTGTTTTTT,CASSLTAGGYEKLFF
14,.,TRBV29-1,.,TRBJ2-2,TGCAGCGTCCTATGGACCGGCGGCACCGGGGAGCTGTTTTTT,CSVLWTGGTGELFF
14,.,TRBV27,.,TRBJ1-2,TGTGCCAGCAGTTCTGGGGGCTGGGACTATGGCTACACCTTC,CASSSGGWDYGYTF
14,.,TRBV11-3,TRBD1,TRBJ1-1,TGTGCCAGCAGCCCACACAGGGGGAACACTGAAGCTTTCTTT,CASSPHRGNTEAFF
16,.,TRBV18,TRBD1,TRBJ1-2,TGTGCCAGCTCACCTGGCGGACAGGGGAGCAACTATGGCTACACCTTC,CASSPGGQGSNYGYTF
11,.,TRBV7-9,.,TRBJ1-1,TGTGCCAGCAGCTTAGTTCGTGAAGCTTTCTTT,CASSLVREAFF
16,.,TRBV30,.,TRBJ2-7,TGTGCCTGGAGTGTACAGCAGTGGGCAGGGCCCTACGAGCAGTACTTC,CAWSVQQWAGPYEQYF
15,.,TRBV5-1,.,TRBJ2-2,TGCGCCAGCAGCCTAGACGGGACCAGGACCGGGGAGCTGTTTTTT,CASSLDGTRTGELFF
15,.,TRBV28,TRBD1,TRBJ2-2,TGTGCCAGCACCTACCTGAGACAGGGAAGGCGGGAGCTGTTTTTT,CASTYLRQGRRELFF
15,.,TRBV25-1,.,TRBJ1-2,TGTGCCAGCAGTGCAGGAGATCGGACAGTAGGTGGCTACACCTTC,CASSAGDRTVGGYTF
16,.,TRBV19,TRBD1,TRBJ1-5,TGTGCCAGTAGTGCCGGGAGGGGGCTAGGGAATCAGCCCCAGCATTTT,CASSAGRGLGNQPQHF
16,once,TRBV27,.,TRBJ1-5,TGTGCCAGCAGTTTGGTTGGGGGTCGGAGCAATCAGCCCCAGCATTTT,CASSLVGGRSNQPQHF
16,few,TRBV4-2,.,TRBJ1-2,TGTGCCAGCAGCCAAGATAAGGCGGCTTTACAATATGGCTACACCTTC,CASSQDKAALQYGYTF
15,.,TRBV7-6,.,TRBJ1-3,TGTGCCAGCAGCTTAGGGGGCGCCCACGGAAACACCATATATTTT,CASSLGGAHGNTIYF
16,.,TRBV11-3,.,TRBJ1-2,TGTGCCAGCAGTTTCGCACAGGGAGGTTCTAACTATGGCTACACCTTC,CASSFAQGGSNYGYTF
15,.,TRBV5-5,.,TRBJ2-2,TGTGCCAGCACAACCTGGGGGGCGAACACCGGGGAGCTGTTTTTT,CASTTWGANTGELFF
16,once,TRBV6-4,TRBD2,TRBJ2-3,TGTGCCAGCAGTGACTCGCGGGGGGGCGGCACAGATACGCAGTATTTT,CASSDSRGGGTDTQYF
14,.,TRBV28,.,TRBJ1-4,TGTGCCAGCAGTCTCAGGGTGTCGGGTGAAAAACTGTTTTTT,CASSLRVSGEKLFF
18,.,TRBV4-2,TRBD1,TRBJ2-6,TGTGCCAGCAGCCATGTAGAAACCGGACAGGGGTGGGCCAACGTCCTGACTTTC,CASSHVETGQGWANVLTF
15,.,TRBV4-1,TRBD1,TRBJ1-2,TGCGCCAGCAGCCCCCAAGGGACAGGGGGCCATGGCTACACCTTC,CASSPQGTGGHGYTF
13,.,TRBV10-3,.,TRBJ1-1,TGTGCCATCAGCGGGACAAAGAACACTGAAGCTTTCTTT,CAISGTKNTEAFF